This TCR beta chain was observed in a study of CD8 T cells in Susac syndrome. Study as a whole: Patients with Susac syndrome were therapy-naive, taking corticosteroids, with some also receiving intravenous immunoglobulin, or taking intravenous immunoglobulin alone at the time their blood was drawn.

Germline V gene data show CDR1 as DFQATT and CDR2 as SNEGSKA (reference sequence). This CDR3 region has 13 residues. Trimming took off 6 bases at V and 3 bases at J, with 14 bases between the two ends. Random hexamers served to reverse transcribe roughly 0.45 to 1 ug RNA. TCRdb re-derived calls from the immunoSEQ multiplex PCR reads in MiXCR, one entry per CDR3 protein. The data contain roughly 160,000 distinct CDR3 sequences, more than 95% of them singletons. This clonotype was sampled from a human donor with Susac syndrome. This chain uses TRBV20-1 with TRBJ1-1; D call uncertain. Sequencing was done on a sample of CD4+ T cells from PBMCs. The CDR3 nucleotides are TGCAGTGCAAAAAGGGCCTGGGACACTGAAGCTTTCTTT. Translated, it gives CSAKRAWDTEAFF.